The rows below give T cell receptor beta chains drawn from one sample of a study of cytomegalovirus exposure and HLA in healthy donors. Assay used: immunoSEQ multiplex PCR; TCRdb lists only in-frame clones, some missing. The sample shows approximately 170,000 clones, about 77% of them seen only once. Source material: PBMCs. These receptors all come from a woman in her thirties or forties in good health and CMV-seropositive. Both conserved end residues are part of each CDR3. The order of the fields is J gene, V gene, D gene, clone size, CDR3 protein, CDR3 DNA. A D gene is named only where the DNA matches it firmly. Clone sizes are given selectively: once, few, many, or a class where the clone is expanded.

j_call: TRBJ2-1
v_call: TRBV18
d_call: NA
clone_size: NA
cdr3_aa: CASSPDRSSYNEQFF
cdr3_nt: TGTGCCAGCTCACCAGACAGGAGCTCCTACAATGAGCAGTTCTTC

j_call: TRBJ2-7
v_call: TRBV6-6
d_call: TRBD1
clone_size: NA
cdr3_aa: CASSPGQDAYEQYF
cdr3_nt: TGTGCCAGCAGTCCGGGACAGGATGCCTACGAGCAGTACTTC

j_call: TRBJ1-1
v_call: TRBV5-8
d_call: NA
clone_size: NA
cdr3_aa: CASRLTGSPGTEAFF
cdr3_nt: TGTGCCAGCAGGCTGACGGGGTCCCCGGGGACTGAAGCTTTCTTT

j_call: TRBJ2-2
v_call: TRBV25-1
d_call: TRBD2
clone_size: NA
cdr3_aa: CASSFGLAKYAGELFF
cdr3_nt: TGTGCCAGCAGTTTCGGACTAGCCAAATATGCCGGGGAGCTGTTTTTT

j_call: TRBJ1-4
v_call: TRBV28
d_call: TRBD1
clone_size: NA
cdr3_aa: CASTGQAYNEKLFF
cdr3_nt: TGTGCCAGCACGGGACAGGCCTATAATGAAAAACTGTTTTTT

j_call: TRBJ2-2
v_call: TRBV18
d_call: NA
clone_size: NA
cdr3_aa: CASSPQGGNTGELFF
cdr3_nt: TGTGCCAGCTCACCACAGGGAGGGAACACCGGGGAGCTGTTTTTT

j_call: TRBJ2-3
v_call: TRBV6-4
d_call: NA
clone_size: NA
cdr3_aa: CASSDSLGGRTDTQYF
cdr3_nt: TGTGCCAGCAGTGACTCGCTCGGGGGGCGCACAGATACGCAGTATTTT

j_call: TRBJ1-2
v_call: TRBV7-2
d_call: NA
clone_size: NA
cdr3_aa: CASSLDEGILYGYTF
cdr3_nt: TGTGCCAGCAGCTTAGATGAGGGAATCCTCTATGGCTACACCTTC

j_call: TRBJ2-7
v_call: TRBV28
d_call: NA
clone_size: few
cdr3_aa: CASSFRDIVYEQYF
cdr3_nt: TGTGCCAGCAGTTTCCGGGACATCGTCTACGAGCAGTACTTC

j_call: TRBJ1-2
v_call: TRBV4-1
d_call: NA
clone_size: NA
cdr3_aa: CASSQDPLSGNGYTF
cdr3_nt: TGCGCCAGCAGCCAAGACCCCCTGTCAGGGAACGGCTACACCTTC

j_call: TRBJ1-1
v_call: TRBV6-5
d_call: NA
clone_size: once
cdr3_aa: CASSYSADTEAFF
cdr3_nt: TGTGCCAGCAGTTACTCTGCAGACACTGAAGCTTTCTTT

j_call: TRBJ1-1
v_call: TRBV5-4
d_call: NA
clone_size: NA
cdr3_aa: CASSSTTTTEAFF
cdr3_nt: TGTGCCAGCAGCAGTACGACAACAACTGAAGCTTTCTTT

j_call: TRBJ1-5
v_call: TRBV5-1
d_call: TRBD1
clone_size: NA
cdr3_aa: CASSLGGQGAGQPQHF
cdr3_nt: TGCGCCAGCAGCTTGGGGGGACAGGGGGCGGGTCAGCCCCAGCATTTT

j_call: TRBJ2-5
v_call: TRBV20-1
d_call: NA
clone_size: few
cdr3_aa: CSAAPQETQYF
cdr3_nt: TGCAGTGCGGCCCCCCAAGAGACCCAGTACTTC

j_call: TRBJ1-3
v_call: TRBV7-9
d_call: TRBD1
clone_size: NA
cdr3_aa: CASSSGQSSGNTIYF
cdr3_nt: TGTGCCAGCAGCTCGGGACAGAGCTCTGGAAACACCATATATTTT

j_call: TRBJ1-5
v_call: TRBV2
d_call: NA
clone_size: NA
cdr3_aa: CASSEQYSNQPQHF
cdr3_nt: TGTGCCAGCAGTGAACAGTATAGCAATCAGCCCCAGCATTTT

j_call: TRBJ1-4
v_call: TRBV19
d_call: NA
clone_size: NA
cdr3_aa: CASTGISREKLFF
cdr3_nt: TGTGCCAGCACAGGGATTTCGCGTGAAAAACTGTTTTTT

j_call: TRBJ1-1
v_call: TRBV6-6
d_call: TRBD1
clone_size: NA
cdr3_aa: CASSPQGAGTEAFF
cdr3_nt: TGTGCCAGCAGCCCACAGGGGGCGGGAACTGAAGCTTTCTTT

j_call: TRBJ2-7
v_call: TRBV29-1
d_call: TRBD1
clone_size: NA
cdr3_aa: CSVEDFDREGGLCEQYF
cdr3_nt: TGCAGCGTTGAAGATTTTGACAGGGAAGGGGGCCTCTGCGAGCAGTACTTC

j_call: TRBJ1-5
v_call: TRBV5-1
d_call: NA
clone_size: NA
cdr3_aa: CASSLEGGNQPQHF
cdr3_nt: TGCGCCAGCAGCTTGGAGGGAGGCAATCAGCCCCAGCATTTT

j_call: TRBJ2-1
v_call: TRBV27
d_call: TRBD1
clone_size: few
cdr3_aa: CASSLGQKTYNEQFF
cdr3_nt: TGTGCCAGCAGCCTGGGACAGAAGACCTACAATGAGCAGTTCTTC

j_call: TRBJ2-2
v_call: TRBV28
d_call: TRBD1
clone_size: once
cdr3_aa: CASSLSGTGAFGELFF
cdr3_nt: TGTGCCAGCAGTTTATCCGGGACAGGGGCGTTCGGGGAGCTGTTTTTT

j_call: TRBJ2-7
v_call: TRBV29-1
d_call: TRBD1
clone_size: NA
cdr3_aa: CSVFGQGEQYF
cdr3_nt: TGCAGCGTTTTCGGACAGGGCGAGCAGTACTTC

j_call: TRBJ1-2
v_call: TRBV5-6
d_call: NA
clone_size: NA
cdr3_aa: CASSSYRAGYTF
cdr3_nt: TGTGCCAGCAGCTCTTACAGGGCGGGCTACACCTTC

j_call: TRBJ2-2
v_call: TRBV5-1
d_call: TRBD1
clone_size: NA
cdr3_aa: CASSFGQANTGELFF
cdr3_nt: TGCGCCAGCAGCTTCGGACAGGCCAACACCGGGGAGCTGTTTTTT

j_call: TRBJ1-1
v_call: TRBV30
d_call: NA
clone_size: few
cdr3_aa: CAWEVGENTEAFF
cdr3_nt: TGTGCCTGGGAAGTAGGGGAGAACACTGAAGCTTTCTTT

j_call: TRBJ2-6
v_call: TRBV2
d_call: TRBD1
clone_size: NA
cdr3_aa: CASSPGQGIPSGANVLTF
cdr3_nt: TGTGCCAGCAGTCCGGGACAGGGGATCCCTTCTGGGGCCAACGTCCTGACTTTC

j_call: TRBJ1-2
v_call: TRBV10-1
d_call: TRBD1
clone_size: NA
cdr3_aa: CASSQGDGYGYTF
cdr3_nt: TGCGCCAGCAGTCAGGGGGATGGCTATGGCTACACCTTC

j_call: TRBJ1-1
v_call: TRBV7-9
d_call: NA
clone_size: once
cdr3_aa: CSSSSQGGATEAFF
cdr3_nt: TGTTCCAGCAGCTCACAGGGTGGTGCCACTGAAGCTTTCTTT

j_call: TRBJ1-1
v_call: TRBV6-1
d_call: NA
clone_size: NA
cdr3_aa: CASSFRERDTEAFF
cdr3_nt: TGTGCCAGCAGTTTCAGGGAAAGGGACACTGAAGCTTTCTTT

j_call: TRBJ1-4
v_call: TRBV29-1
d_call: NA
clone_size: NA
cdr3_aa: CSVEFSRGEKLFF
cdr3_nt: TGCAGCGTTGAATTCTCACGGGGTGAAAAACTGTTTTTT

j_call: TRBJ2-1
v_call: TRBV5-1
d_call: NA
clone_size: NA
cdr3_aa: CASSLERPPRDEQFF
cdr3_nt: TGCGCCAGCAGCTTGGAGCGGCCCCCTCGGGATGAGCAGTTCTTC

j_call: TRBJ1-6
v_call: TRBV30
d_call: NA
clone_size: NA
cdr3_aa: CAWRGQGSSYNSPLHF
cdr3_nt: TGTGCCTGGAGGGGCCAGGGGAGCTCCTATAATTCACCCCTCCACTTT

j_call: TRBJ2-5
v_call: TRBV5-8
d_call: TRBD2
clone_size: few
cdr3_aa: CASSQGLAGQETQYF
cdr3_nt: TGTGCCAGCAGTCAGGGACTAGCGGGGCAAGAGACCCAGTACTTC

j_call: TRBJ2-7
v_call: TRBV14
d_call: NA
clone_size: NA
cdr3_aa: CASSAGASIDEQYF
cdr3_nt: TGTGCCAGCAGTGCAGGGGCTTCTATCGACGAGCAGTACTTC

j_call: TRBJ1-1
v_call: TRBV2
d_call: NA
clone_size: NA
cdr3_aa: CASTTDMNTEAFF
cdr3_nt: TGTGCCAGCACGACAGACATGAACACTGAAGCTTTCTTT

j_call: TRBJ2-1
v_call: TRBV30
d_call: NA
clone_size: NA
cdr3_aa: CACNRGYSNEQFF
cdr3_nt: TGTGCTTGTAACCGGGGGTATAGCAATGAGCAGTTCTTC

j_call: TRBJ1-2
v_call: TRBV7-9
d_call: NA
clone_size: NA
cdr3_aa: CASSSGDYGYTF
cdr3_nt: TGTGCCAGCAGCTCCGGAGACTATGGCTACACCTTC

j_call: TRBJ2-2
v_call: TRBV5-6
d_call: NA
clone_size: few
cdr3_aa: CASSPGVTGELFF
cdr3_nt: TGTGCCAGCAGCCCAGGGGTCACCGGGGAGCTGTTTTTT

j_call: TRBJ2-3
v_call: TRBV5-6
d_call: NA
clone_size: few
cdr3_aa: CASSLWGDPADTQYF
cdr3_nt: TGTGCCAGCAGCTTGTGGGGGGATCCCGCAGATACGCAGTATTTT

j_call: TRBJ1-2
v_call: TRBV6-5
d_call: NA
clone_size: few
cdr3_aa: CASSRTVANYGYTF
cdr3_nt: TGTGCCAGCAGCCGGACAGTAGCTAACTATGGCTACACCTTC

j_call: TRBJ2-2
v_call: TRBV9
d_call: NA
clone_size: once
cdr3_aa: CASCASATGTGELFF
cdr3_nt: TGTGCCAGCTGCGCGAGCGCTACGGGCACCGGGGAGCTGTTTTTT

j_call: TRBJ1-4
v_call: TRBV30
d_call: TRBD1
clone_size: few
cdr3_aa: CAWNKRGGDEKLFF
cdr3_nt: TGTGCCTGGAATAAAAGAGGGGGCGATGAAAAACTGTTTTTT

j_call: TRBJ1-1
v_call: TRBV11-3
d_call: NA
clone_size: few
cdr3_aa: CASSSALQGSEAFF
cdr3_nt: TGTGCCAGCAGCTCTGCACTGCAGGGGTCTGAAGCTTTCTTT

j_call: TRBJ1-2
v_call: TRBV5-6
d_call: NA
clone_size: NA
cdr3_aa: CASSLTGQGYTF
cdr3_nt: TGTGCCAGCAGCTTGACAGGGCAAGGCTACACCTTC

j_call: TRBJ2-3
v_call: TRBV10-3
d_call: NA
clone_size: NA
cdr3_aa: CAISIAGSTDTQYF
cdr3_nt: TGTGCCATCAGTATAGCCGGGTCTACAGATACGCAGTATTTT

j_call: TRBJ1-2
v_call: TRBV5-6
d_call: TRBD1
clone_size: NA
cdr3_aa: CASSFRDRGLSGYTF
cdr3_nt: TGTGCCAGCAGCTTCCGGGACAGGGGGCTTAGCGGCTACACCTTC

j_call: TRBJ1-5
v_call: TRBV5-4
d_call: TRBD1
clone_size: NA
cdr3_aa: CASSLGGQGASVTQPQHF
cdr3_nt: TGTGCCAGCAGCTTGGGGGGACAGGGGGCGAGTGTAACTCAGCCCCAGCATTTT

j_call: TRBJ2-1
v_call: TRBV27
d_call: TRBD2
clone_size: NA
cdr3_aa: CASSLGGGYNEQFF
cdr3_nt: TGTGCCAGCAGTTTGGGCGGGGGATACAATGAGCAGTTCTTC

j_call: TRBJ2-7
v_call: TRBV19
d_call: NA
clone_size: once
cdr3_aa: CASSVVTGLEQYF
cdr3_nt: TGTGCCAGTAGTGTAGTTACAGGGTTGGAGCAGTACTTC

j_call: TRBJ2-2
v_call: TRBV27
d_call: NA
clone_size: NA
cdr3_aa: CASSLTGNIAYTGELFF
cdr3_nt: TGTGCCAGCAGTTTGACAGGAAACATTGCATACACCGGGGAGCTGTTTTTT

j_call: TRBJ1-2
v_call: TRBV28
d_call: NA
clone_size: NA
cdr3_aa: CASSLAAVQHGYTF
cdr3_nt: TGTGCCAGCAGTTTAGCGGCAGTTCAACATGGCTACACCTTC